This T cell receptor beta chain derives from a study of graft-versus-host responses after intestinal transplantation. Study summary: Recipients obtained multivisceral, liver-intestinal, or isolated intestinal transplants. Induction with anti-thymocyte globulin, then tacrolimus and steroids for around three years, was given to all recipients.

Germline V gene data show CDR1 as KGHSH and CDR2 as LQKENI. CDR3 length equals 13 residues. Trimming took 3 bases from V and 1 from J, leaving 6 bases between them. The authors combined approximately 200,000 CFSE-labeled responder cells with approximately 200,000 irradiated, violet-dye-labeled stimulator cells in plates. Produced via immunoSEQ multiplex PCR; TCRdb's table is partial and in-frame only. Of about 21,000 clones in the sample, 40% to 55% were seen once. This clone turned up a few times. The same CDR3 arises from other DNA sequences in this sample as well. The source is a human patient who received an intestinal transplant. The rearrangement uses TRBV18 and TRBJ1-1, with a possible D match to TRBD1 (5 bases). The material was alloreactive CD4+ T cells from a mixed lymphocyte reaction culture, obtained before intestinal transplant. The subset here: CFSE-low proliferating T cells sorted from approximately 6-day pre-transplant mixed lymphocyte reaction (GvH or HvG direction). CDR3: CASSPGQNTEAFF. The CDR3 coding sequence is TGTGCCAGCTCACCCGGACAGAACACTGAAGCTTTCTTT.